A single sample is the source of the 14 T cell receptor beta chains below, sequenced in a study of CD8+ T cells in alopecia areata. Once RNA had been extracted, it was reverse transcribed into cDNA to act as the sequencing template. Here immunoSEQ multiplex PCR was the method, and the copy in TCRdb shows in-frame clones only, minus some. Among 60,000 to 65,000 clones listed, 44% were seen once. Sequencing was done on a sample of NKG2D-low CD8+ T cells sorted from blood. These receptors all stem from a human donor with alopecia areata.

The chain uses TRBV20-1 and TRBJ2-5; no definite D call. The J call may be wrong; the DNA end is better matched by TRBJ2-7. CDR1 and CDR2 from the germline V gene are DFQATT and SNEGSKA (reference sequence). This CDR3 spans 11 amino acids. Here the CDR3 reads CSAKLVYEQYF. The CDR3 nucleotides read TGCAGTGCCAAGCTGGTGTACGAGCAGTACTTC.

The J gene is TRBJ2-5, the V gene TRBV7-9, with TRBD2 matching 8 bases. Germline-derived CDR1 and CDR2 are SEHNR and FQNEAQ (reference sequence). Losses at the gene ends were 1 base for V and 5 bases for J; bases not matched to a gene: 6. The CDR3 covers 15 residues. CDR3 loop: CASSLGDSGEETQYF. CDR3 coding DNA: TGTGCCAGCAGCTTAGGAGATAGCGGGGAGGAGACCCAGTACTTC.

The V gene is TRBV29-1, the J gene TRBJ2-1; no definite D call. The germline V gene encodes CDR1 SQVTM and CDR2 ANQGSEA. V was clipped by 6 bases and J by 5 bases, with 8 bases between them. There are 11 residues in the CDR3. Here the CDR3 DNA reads TGCAGCGTCCCAACCCACAATGAGCAGTTCTTC. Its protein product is CSVPTHNEQFF.

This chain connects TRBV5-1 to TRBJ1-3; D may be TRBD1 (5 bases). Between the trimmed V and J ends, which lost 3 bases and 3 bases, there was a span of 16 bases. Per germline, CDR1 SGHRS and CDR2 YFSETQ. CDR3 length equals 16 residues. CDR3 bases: TGCGCCAGCAGCTCAGCGACAGTCACTCTTGGAAACACCATATATTTT. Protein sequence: CASSSATVTLGNTIYF. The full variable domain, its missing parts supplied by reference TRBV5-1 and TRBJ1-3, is KAGVTQTPRYLIKTRGQQVTLSCSPISGHRSVSWYQQTPGQGLQFLFEYFSETQRNKGNFPGRFSGRQFSNSRSEMNVSTLELGDSALYLCASSSATVTLGNTIYFGEGSWLTVV.

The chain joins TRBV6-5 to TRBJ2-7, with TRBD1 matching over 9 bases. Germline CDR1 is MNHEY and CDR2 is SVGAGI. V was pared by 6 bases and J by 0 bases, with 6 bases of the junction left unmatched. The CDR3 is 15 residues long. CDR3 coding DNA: TGTGCCAGCAGAGGGGGGACAGGGAACTCCTACGAGCAGTACTTC. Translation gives CASRGGTGNSYEQYF.

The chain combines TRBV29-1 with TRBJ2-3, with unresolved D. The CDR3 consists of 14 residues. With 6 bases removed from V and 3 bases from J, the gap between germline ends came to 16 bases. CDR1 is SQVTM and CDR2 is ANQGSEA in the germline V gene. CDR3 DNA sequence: TGCAGCGTCCGCTTTAAGCTAAAGACAGATACGCAGTATTTT. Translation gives CSVRFKLKTDTQYF.

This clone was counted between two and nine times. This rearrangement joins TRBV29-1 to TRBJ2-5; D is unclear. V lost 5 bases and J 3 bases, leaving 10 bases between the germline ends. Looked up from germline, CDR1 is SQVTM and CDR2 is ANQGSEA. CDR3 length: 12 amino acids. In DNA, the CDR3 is TGCAGCGTTCGCAGGATTAAAGAGACCCAGTACTTC. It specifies CSVRRIKETQYF.

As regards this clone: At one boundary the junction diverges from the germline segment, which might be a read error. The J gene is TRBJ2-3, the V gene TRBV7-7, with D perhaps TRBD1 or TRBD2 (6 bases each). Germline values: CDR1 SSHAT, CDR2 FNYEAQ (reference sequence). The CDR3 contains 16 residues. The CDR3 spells CASSLSHRGPADTQYF. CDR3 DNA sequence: TGTGCTAGCAGCTTATCCCATCGGGGGCCGGCAGATACGCAGTATTTT.

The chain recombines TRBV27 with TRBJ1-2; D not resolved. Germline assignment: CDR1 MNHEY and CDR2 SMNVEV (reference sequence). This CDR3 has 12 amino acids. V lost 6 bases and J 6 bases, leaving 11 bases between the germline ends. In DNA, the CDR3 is TGTGCCAGCAGAGGCTTGAGCCATGGCTACACCTTC. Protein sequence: CASRGLSHGYTF.

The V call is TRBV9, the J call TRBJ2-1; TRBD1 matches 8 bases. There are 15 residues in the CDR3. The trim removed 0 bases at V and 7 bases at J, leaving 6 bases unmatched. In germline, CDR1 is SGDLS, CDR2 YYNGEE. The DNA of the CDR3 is TGTGCCAGCAGCGTAGGATCTACAGGGGGTAATGAGCAGTTCTTC. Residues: CASSVGSTGGNEQFF.

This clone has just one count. Here the CDR3 reads CASSELTFTRPQHF. The DNA of the CDR3 is TGTGCCAGCAGTGAATTGACTTTTACTCGGCCCCAGCATTTT. V gene TRBV25-1 combines with J gene TRBJ1-5, with unresolved D. Germline V gene data show CDR1 as MGHDK and CDR2 as SYGVNS. The CDR3 sequence is 14 residues long. V lost 1 base and J 9 bases, leaving 13 bases between the germline ends.

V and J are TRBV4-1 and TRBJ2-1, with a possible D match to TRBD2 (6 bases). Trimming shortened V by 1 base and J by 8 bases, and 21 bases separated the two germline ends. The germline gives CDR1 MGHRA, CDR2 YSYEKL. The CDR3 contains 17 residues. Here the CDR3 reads CASSQGVPGEPAYEQFF. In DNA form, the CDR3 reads TGCGCCAGCAGCCAAGGGGTACCGGGGGAGCCCGCGTATGAGCAGTTCTTC.

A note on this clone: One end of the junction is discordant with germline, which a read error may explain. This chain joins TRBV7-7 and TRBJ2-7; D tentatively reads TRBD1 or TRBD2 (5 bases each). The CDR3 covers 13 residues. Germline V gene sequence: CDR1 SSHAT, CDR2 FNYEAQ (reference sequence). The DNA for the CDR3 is TGTGCTAGCAGCCCGGGGACCCCGGGCGAGCAGTACTTC. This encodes CASSPGTPGEQYF. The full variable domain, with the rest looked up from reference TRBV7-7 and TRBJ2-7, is GAGVSQSPRYKVTKRGQDVTLRCDPISSHATLYWYQQALGQGPEFLTYFNYEAQPDKSGLPSDRFSAERPEGSISTLTIQRTEQRDSAMYRCASSPGTPGEQYFGPGTRLTVT.

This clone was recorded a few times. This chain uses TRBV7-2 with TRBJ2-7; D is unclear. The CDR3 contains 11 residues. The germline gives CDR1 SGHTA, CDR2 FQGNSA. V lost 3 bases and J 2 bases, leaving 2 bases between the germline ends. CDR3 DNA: TGTGCCAGCAGCTTCACCTACGAGCAGTACTTC. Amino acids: CASSFTYEQYF.